This T cell receptor (beta chain) was identified during a study of blood T cell repertoires in COVID-19. The CDR3 extends over 14 amino acids. Germline V lookup: CDR1 MNHEY, CDR2 SMNVEV (reference sequence). V lost 5 bases and J lost 0, with 11 bases in between. Sequencing was performed with immunoSEQ multiplex PCR; in TCRdb, only in-frame clones are kept and a portion is missing. The sample lists 490,000 or so clones, more than 85% occurring once. Material: PBMCs or T cells enriched from blood (not recorded which). The rearrangement uses TRBV27 and TRBJ2-7; a weak D match, TRBD1 (5 bases). This TCR was sampled from a woman aged 60-75 years who had recovered from COVID-19. CDR3 residues: CASSPWGLSYEQYV. DNA of the CDR3: TGTGCCAGCAGTCCCTGGGGCCTCTCCTACGAGCAGTACGTC.